This T cell receptor beta chain came from a study of human T cells and chemical hapten exposure (dated by TCRdb to the early 2020s). Describing the broader study: Libraries were pooled for sequencing, and per-sample TCR yields varied mainly because of small differences in library volumes within the pool. From each blood RNA sample, both TCR alpha and TCR beta chains were sequenced. Peripheral blood TCR repertoire changes were tracked in vivo in alopecia patients during primary and secondary sensitization to the hapten diphenylcyclopropenone (DPC). Beyond this particular receptor, the publication reports: Repeated subsampling changed both the strength of the expansion versus patch-test correlation and the threshold at which the correlation became significant. No change with DPC sensitization was found in the number of TCRs above 1 in 1000 frequency, and no evidence of global repertoire structure alterations was found.

Preparation of the library involved 5' RACE. Sequenced using an Illumina MiSeq. During library preparation, unique molecular identifiers were attached to individual cDNA molecules so that TCRs could be counted in a quantitative, reproducible way. The original methods were these. Samples had a median of 95,638 TCRs, with a range from about 23,224 to 700,000. V, J and CDR3 annotation of the TCR reads was carried out using the Decombinator software suite. To make PS versus PT1 abundance plots, every sample was subsampled to the same number of TCRs (28,000). TCRs were defined as expanded if absent before sensitization and observed at least eight times at the 2-week time point. TCRdb reprocessing: public reads trimmed at Q25 with fastp, clones called with MiXCR, in-frame beta chains kept. Every CDR3 protein is listed once, alongside the most common genes and DNA of its rows. What appears here as the V and J calls and clone size reflects TCRdb's work, not the paper's. This sample gives about 120,000 distinct CDR3 sequences in total; approximately 20% of them show up just once. About 3% of the sample comes from the top ten.

As regards this clonotype: There is no known antigen for this receptor. Base qualities were left out, and no much larger clone turns up one base away.

V is clipped by 6 bases and J by 6 bases, and the sequence between their germline boundaries is 18 bases long. The germline V gene sets CDR1 to MNHNS and CDR2 to SASEGT. Including the terminal cysteine and phenylalanine, the CDR3 comprises 14 residues. The CDR3 DNA has 42 bases and is translated from base 1. Total RNA was extracted from unfractionated whole blood that had been collected in Tempus Blood RNA tubes. As TCR sequencing controls, roughly five healthy volunteers were used, with blood taken at day 0, 2 weeks and 6 weeks. The sequence was obtained from a human donor in good health. The sequence links TRBV6-1 to TRBJ2-7; TRBD2 is perhaps the D gene, given 5 matching bases. CDR3 sequence: CASSVTTILSEQYF. The nucleotide sequence is TGTGCCAGCAGCGTGACTACAATCCTCTCCGAGCAGTACTTC.